This T cell receptor beta chain was captured in a study of beta chain features in type 1 diabetes (dated by TCRdb to between 2017 and 2018). Regarding the study in general: Mean age, gender distribution, total cell number and subset yield were not different between patients and healthy donors. Regulatory and stem cell-like memory subsets were obtained from only 8 patients and about eight healthy donors, while naive and central memory subsets were obtained from all 30 or so donors. The study compared TCRB repertoires of sorted circulating CD4+ T cell subsets between recently diagnosed type 1 diabetes patients and matched healthy donors. A total of some 110 million sorted cells were examined across all samples, and the number of cells per subset was strongly correlated with RNA yield. Here is what the overall study found, with its caveats: Shorter templates might have been favored by PCR, but patient and control samples were amplified and corrected together, so both groups would have been affected equally by any skew. Because cDNA rather than genomic DNA was sequenced, highly expressing activated cells could have been over-represented, although no difference in activation and CD3 levels was found between groups. Type 1 diabetes patients showed a moderate but significant shortening of TCRB CDR3 length in all four CD4+ subsets. Because the HLA sub-analyses included only small numbers of individuals, any influence of HLA type on TCRB rearrangement was left unresolved. At VDJ recombination sites, type 1 diabetes patients had fewer insertions and more deleted nucleotides, which implies abnormalities in thymic rearrangement. Naive, central memory and regulatory TCRB repertoires appeared more similar among patients than among healthy donors.

From each donor, a single peripheral blood sample of approximately 0.11 L on average was drawn into heparinised tubes. Naive, central memory, regulatory and stem cell-like memory CD4+ T cells were sorted on a BD FACSAria II using a panel including CD45RO, CCR7, CD25, CD127, CD95 and CD27. Every sorted population had a purity above 95%. PBMCs were isolated right away by Lymphoprep density gradient centrifugation and were stained directly, without culture. So that batch effects would be minimized, each experiment stained and sorted samples in pairs, pairing one healthy donor with one patient. Its CDR3 holds 13 amino acids, cysteine through phenylalanine. Only the CDR3 DNA is retained, 39 bases long and in frame from the first base. V gives up 3 bases and J gives up 2 bases, and the segment between their germline ends measures 6 bases. CDR1 SGHNT and CDR2 YENEEA were looked up in the germline V gene.

Only a few counts were recorded for this clone. The antigen it recognizes is unknown. Base qualities were left out, and no much larger clone turns up one base away. The entire amount of isolated RNA was reverse transcribed using the High Capacity cDNA Reverse Transcription Kit, so the sequenced TCRB transcripts were expressed ones. Naive, central memory and regulatory T cell samples underwent deep immunoSEQ sequencing, averaging around 4 million total reads per sample. Sorted cells were lysed in RLT buffer, and RNA was extracted using DNase-treated RNeasy Micro or Mini kits according to cell number. Each cell subset was processed on its own to prevent cross-contamination, while patient and healthy donor samples were processed together. The immunoSEQ multiplex PCR was used to amplify TCRB sequences from cDNA, generating 87-bp fragments that spanned the CDR3 region. Sequencing of the amplicons was done on the Illumina HiSeq platform. Under the source paper's analysis protocol: Synthetic template baselines were used to correct PCR bias computationally, reads within Hamming distance 2 were collapsed, and singletons that could not be merged were discarded. By aligning reads against IMGT, V, D and J genes, CDR3 length, and insertions or deletions at six rearrangement sites were assigned. Within each subset, clonotype counts were normalized to sorted cell number, and only after that were true diversity and Gini coefficients computed with the tcR R package. The overlap coefficient, calculated on TCRB nucleotide sequences, was used to measure repertoire sharing. In its TCRdb copy, this immuneACCESS table keeps in-frame sequences only and misses some clones. Where compared with another copy, unresolved V genes explain less than half of these, and the others have no known cause. V, J and clone size derive from that table, while D and trimming were established from the DNA sequence. This sample holds around 300,000 clones; around 15% were observed only once. The ten largest clones take up 6.7% of the sample.

The receptor was derived from a man aged 30-40 years in good health. The chain links TRBV11-3 with TRBJ2-3, with the identity of the D gene unclear. The sequenced sample was central memory CD4+ T cells from blood. The CDR3 reads CASSFIVTDTQYF. The nucleotide sequence reads as follows: TGTGCCAGCAGCTTCATCGTCACAGATACGCAGTATTTT. Reference TRBV11-3 and TRBJ2-3 proteins supply the regions before and after the CDR3; the full variable domain is: EAGVVQSPRYKIIEKKQPVAFWCNPISGHNTLYWYLQNLGQGPELLIRYENEEAVDDSQLPKDRFSAERLKGVDSTLKIQPAELGDSAVYLCASSFIVTDTQYFGPGTRLTVL.